Below are 19 T cell receptor beta chains sequenced from a single sample in a study of radiation and T cells in renal cell carcinoma. Sequencing was performed with immunoSEQ multiplex PCR; in TCRdb, only in-frame clones are kept and a portion is missing. This sample has around 26,000 clones, with 58% found just once. As to treatment: treatment-naive control, cytoreductive nephrectomy. The sequencing here drew on tumor tissue, taken from a patient whose treatment was nephrectomy without radiotherapy. Every receptor here comes from a man between 35 and 55 years old with renal cell carcinoma.

V and J are TRBV6-1 and TRBJ2-6; either TRBD1 or TRBD2 may fit D (6 bases each). Germline V gives CDR1 MNHNS, CDR2 SASEGT. The ends were cut back, 4 bases at V and 4 bases at J, with 14 bases in the middle. The CDR3 has 16 amino acids. The DNA of the CDR3 is TGTGCCAGCAGTGTATTACAGGGAGGAGGGGCCAACGTCCTGACTTTC. Amino acid sequence: CASSVLQGGGANVLTF.

The chain employs TRBV7-9 and TRBJ2-7, with TRBD1 as a possible D gene (5 bases). The CDR3 runs 13 residues. Germline lookup yields CDR1 SEHNR and CDR2 FQNEAQ (reference sequence). Deletions cut 5 bases from V and 4 bases from J, with 12 bases between. This CDR3 reads CASSVSQDYEQYV. The CDR3 DNA sequence: TGTGCCAGCAGCGTATCACAGGATTACGAGCAGTACGTC.

The chain carries TRBV5-1 and TRBJ1-2; 8 bases line up with TRBD1. CDR3 size: 17 residues. V lost 0 bases to trimming and J lost 0 bases; unmatched junction nucleotides: 7. Germline V gives CDR1 SGHRS, CDR2 YFSETQ. The CDR3 sequence is CASSLGQGARANYGYTF. The CDR3, as DNA: TGCGCCAGCAGCTTGGGTCAGGGGGCGCGAGCTAACTATGGCTACACCTTC.

This clone was counted a few times. V is TRBV29-1 and J is TRBJ1-1, with TRBD1 matching 9 bases. V was pared by 3 bases and J by 5 bases, with 4 bases of the junction left unmatched. CDR3 size: 13 residues. Germline V gene sequence: CDR1 SQVTM, CDR2 ANQGSEA. The CDR3 DNA reads as TGCAGCGTTGAGGGGACAGGGTGGACTGAAGCTTTCTTT. This translates into CSVEGTGWTEAFF.

This clone was seen a few times. This rearrangement joins TRBV6-4 to TRBJ1-5, with D unclear. The V end lost 5 bases, the J end lost 3 bases, and 8 bases lay between the germline ends. CDR3 length: 13 amino acids. Germline V lookup: CDR1 MRHNA, CDR2 SNTAGT. CDR3 region: CASSPGSNQPQHF. Written as DNA, the CDR3 is TGTGCCAGCAGTCCGGGGTCCAATCAGCCCCAGCATTTT.

This clone was observed a handful of times. The rearrangement joins TRBV7-8 to TRBJ1-6, with D possibly matching TRBD1 (5 bases). Trimming pared 4 bases from V and 8 bases from J, leaving 6 bases between. This CDR3 spans 12 amino acids. Germline CDR1 reads SGHVS; CDR2 reads FQNEAQ. The DNA for the CDR3 is TGTGCCAGCAGCTCGGGGGATTCACCCCTCCACTTT. Amino acid sequence: CASSSGDSPLHF.

The table lists this clone with a few counts. V gene TRBV6-1 combines with J gene TRBJ2-7, with no clear D. Trimming took 8 bases from V and 3 from J, leaving 8 bases between them. This CDR3 has 11 residues. Germline CDR1 and CDR2: MNHNS and SASEGT. CDR3 residues: CASLIGYEQYF. The CDR3 nucleotides are TGTGCCAGCTTGATTGGCTACGAGCAGTACTTC.

This clone occurred a few times. The chain links TRBV5-4 to TRBJ1-1; no reliable D call. The CDR3 covers 14 residues. Trimming removed 0 bases from V and 5 bases from J, with 11 bases in between. Germline V lookup: CDR1 SGHNT, CDR2 YYREEE (reference sequence). The CDR3 here is CASSLEGRGTEAFF. The CDR3 bases are TGTGCCAGCAGCTTGGAAGGGAGAGGAACTGAAGCTTTCTTT. Based on the CDR3 plus reference TRBV5-4 and TRBJ1-1, the full variable domain is ETGVTQSPTHLIKTRGQQVTLRCSSQSGHNTVSWYQQALGQGPQFIFQYYREEENGRGNFPPRFSGLQFPNYSSELNVNALELDDSALYLCASSLEGRGTEAFFGQGTRLTVV.

The chain joins TRBV15 to TRBJ2-1; 7 bases agree with TRBD2. This CDR3 has 16 amino acids. V shed 0 bases, J shed 4 bases, and the junction held 6 bases outside the gene matches. From germline, CDR1 is LNHNV and CDR2 YYDKDF (reference sequence). CDR3 in DNA: TGTGCCACCAGCAGAGATCCCAGGGAGGGGTACAATGAGCAGTTCTTC. Translating gives CATSRDPREGYNEQFF.

The chain is built from TRBV7-9 and TRBJ2-7; no firm D call. Germline V gene sequence: CDR1 SEHNR, CDR2 FQNEAQ (reference sequence). CDR3 length: 16 residues. The V end was cut by 2 bases, the J end by 2 bases, with 16 bases between. This chain's CDR3 is CASSLRSRPTTYEQYV. The CDR3 DNA is TGTGCCAGCAGCTTACGCTCCAGACCTACGACCTACGAGCAGTACGTC.

The rearrangement links TRBV10-2 to TRBJ1-2; tentatively, D is TRBD1 (5 bases). CDR3 size: 13 residues. Germline V CDR1 and CDR2: WSHSY, SAAADI. V lost 3 bases to trimming and J lost 2 bases, with 7 bases between them. DNA for the CDR3: TGCGCCAGCAGTGAAGGGGTCAACTATGGCTACACCTTC. This encodes CASSEGVNYGYTF.

The chain employs TRBV19 and TRBJ2-2, with D tentatively TRBD1 (5 bases). The CDR3 length is 11 residues. V lost 3 bases and J lost 11, with 7 bases in between. Looked up from germline, CDR1 is LNHDA and CDR2 is SQIVND (reference sequence). The CDR3 DNA is TGTGCCAGTAGTATTCAGGGAGAGCTGTTTTTT. Its translation is CASSIQGELFF.

This chain links TRBV9 with TRBJ2-1, with D possibly TRBD1 on 6 matching bases. CDR3 length: 13 residues. Trimming took off 10 bases at V and 9 bases at J, with 20 bases between the two ends. Germline V gives CDR1 SGDLS, CDR2 YYNGEE. The CDR3 coding sequence is TGTGCCTCCTCGGGACAAGCGTTTGCTGAGCAGTTCTTC. The encoded protein is CASSGQAFAEQFF.

The V and J genes are TRBV6-5 and TRBJ2-3; 7 bases are shared with TRBD1. This CDR3 is 14 amino acids long. Trimming removed 6 bases from V and 4 bases from J; junction bases left unmatched: 7. The V gene's germline CDR1 is MNHEY and CDR2 SVGAGI. This CDR3 reads CASSRQGEADTQYF. The CDR3 nucleotides read TGTGCCAGCAGCAGACAGGGTGAGGCAGATACGCAGTATTTT.

The chain recombines TRBV6-1 with TRBJ2-5, with D perhaps TRBD1 (6 bases). The CDR3 loop spans 15 amino acids. V lost 5 bases and J 7 bases, leaving 20 bases between the germline ends. Germline CDR1 reads MNHNS; CDR2 reads SASEGT. CDR3 amino acids: CASSSTTGSFVTQYF. The CDR3 nucleotides are TGTGCCAGCAGTTCGACGACAGGTTCCTTCGTGACCCAGTACTTC.

The V gene is TRBV7-6, the J gene TRBJ1-6, with D perhaps matching TRBD1 (5 bases). The CDR3 is made up of 15 amino acids. The V gene lost 4 bases and the J gene lost 10 bases, with 17 bases spanning the gap. Looked up from germline, CDR1 is SGHVS and CDR2 is FNYEAQ. CDR3: CASSSRQGPGSPLHF. CDR3 DNA sequence: TGTGCCAGCAGCTCTCGGCAGGGACCCGGATCACCCCTCCACTTT. Based on the CDR3 plus reference TRBV7-6 and TRBJ1-6, the full variable domain is GAGVSQSPRYKVTKRGQDVALRCDPISGHVSLYWYRQALGQGPEFLTYFNYEAQQDKSGLPNDRFSAERPEGSISTLTIQRTEQRDSAMYRCASSSRQGPGSPLHFGNGTRLTVT.

V usage is TRBV27 and J usage is TRBJ2-1, with 8 bases lining up with TRBD1. The CDR3 spans 15 residues. CDR1 MNHEY and CDR2 SMNVEV come from the germline V gene (reference sequence). The V segment lost 6 bases and the J segment 1 base; nucleotides outside the gene matches: 5. The CDR3 reads CASRGQVRSYNEQFF. CDR3 bases: TGTGCCAGCAGGGGACAGGTGAGGTCCTACAATGAGCAGTTCTTC.

This sequence joins TRBV28 and TRBJ1-1; 7 bases match TRBD1. CDR3 length: 15 amino acids. The germline V gene encodes CDR1 MDHEN and CDR2 SYDVKM. The V and J ends lost 10 bases and 1 base, in that order; junction bases with no gene match: 12. CDR3 coding DNA: TGTGCCACCTTCCGGGACAGAGGATCGAACACTGAAGCTTTCTTT. It specifies CATFRDRGSNTEAFF.

This clone was counted a few times. This chain joins TRBV7-2 and TRBJ1-2, with D unresolved. The V end lost 5 bases, the J end lost 4 bases, and 14 bases lay between the germline ends. Germline V gene sequence: CDR1 SGHTA, CDR2 FQGNSA. The CDR3 is made up of 14 amino acids. The DNA for the CDR3 is TGTGCCAGCAGCCCGTCGGCTTCTCTCTATGGCTACACCTTC. Translating it yields CASSPSASLYGYTF.